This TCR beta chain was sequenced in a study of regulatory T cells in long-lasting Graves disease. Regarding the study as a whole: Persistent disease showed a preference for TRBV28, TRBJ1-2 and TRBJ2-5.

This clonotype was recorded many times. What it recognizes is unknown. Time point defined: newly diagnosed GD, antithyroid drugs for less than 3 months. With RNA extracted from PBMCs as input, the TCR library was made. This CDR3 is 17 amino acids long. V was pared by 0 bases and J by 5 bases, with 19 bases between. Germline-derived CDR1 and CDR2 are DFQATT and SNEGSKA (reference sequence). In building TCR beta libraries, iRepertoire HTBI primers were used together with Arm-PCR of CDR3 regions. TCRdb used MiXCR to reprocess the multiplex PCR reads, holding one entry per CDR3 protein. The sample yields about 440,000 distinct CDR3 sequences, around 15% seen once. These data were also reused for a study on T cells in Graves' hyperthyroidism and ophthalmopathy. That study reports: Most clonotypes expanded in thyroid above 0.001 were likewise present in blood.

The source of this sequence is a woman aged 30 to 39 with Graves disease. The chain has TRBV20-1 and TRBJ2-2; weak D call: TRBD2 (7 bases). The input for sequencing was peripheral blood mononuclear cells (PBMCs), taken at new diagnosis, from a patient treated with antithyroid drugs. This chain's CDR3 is CSAREWGGLERTGELFF. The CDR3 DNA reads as TGCAGTGCTAGAGAATGGGGGGGGCTGGAGAGGACCGGGGAGCTGTTTTTT.